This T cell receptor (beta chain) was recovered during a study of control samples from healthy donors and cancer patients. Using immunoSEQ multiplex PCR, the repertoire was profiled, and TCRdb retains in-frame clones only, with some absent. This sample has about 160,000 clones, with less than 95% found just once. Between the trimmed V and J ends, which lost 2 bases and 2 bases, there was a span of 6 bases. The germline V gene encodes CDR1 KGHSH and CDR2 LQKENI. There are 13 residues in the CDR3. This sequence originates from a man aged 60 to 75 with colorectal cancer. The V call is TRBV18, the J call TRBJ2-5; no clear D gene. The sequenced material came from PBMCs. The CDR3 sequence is CASSPGLQETQYF. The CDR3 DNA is TGTGCCAGCTCACCAGGCCTTCAAGAGACCCAGTACTTC. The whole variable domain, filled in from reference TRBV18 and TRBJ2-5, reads NAGVMQNPRHLVRRRGQEARLRCSPMKGHSHVYWYRQLPEEGLKFMVYLQKENIIDESGMPKERFSAEFPKEGPSILRIQQVVRGDSAAYFCASSPGLQETQYFGPGTRLLVL.